What follows is one TCR beta chain and its context. Its antigen remains undetermined. No quality values exist for individual bases; no much larger clone is one base distant. The data originate from a study of blood T cell repertoires in COVID-19 (TCRdb year 2020). Background for the entire study: The collaborator samples originated in the United States, Italy and Spain and spanned the acute and convalescent phases of COVID-19. The repertoires were released in a freely available public database meant as a resource for research on the immune response to SARS-CoV-2. Where available, HLA class I and class II types were obtained from metadata supplied by the sample provider rather than from assay-based typing. A de-identified subject ID, COVID-19 status, age in years and sex were almost always included in the sample metadata. The material from the prospective study consisted of cDNA or gDNA derived from T cells, B-cell-depleted T cells, or PBMCs. Subjects who had been exposed to COVID-19, were actively infected with it, or had recovered from it provided the deeply sampled blood TCRbeta repertoires that made up the dataset. Samples were obtained from the ongoing ImmuneRACE study (first 160 participants) and from roughly 1,300 subjects provided by 6 global collaborators.

Each collaborating institution followed its own protocols to collect whole blood in K2EDTA tubes. For TCRbeta analysis, collaborators shipped samples in one of three forms: frozen whole blood, isolated PBMCs, or DNA extracted from either of those sample types. The immunoSEQ Assay, a bias-controlled multiplex PCR, was used to amplify TCRbeta CDR3 regions from genomic DNA. As for the original processing: The number of nucleated cells in each sample was estimated by amplification of reference gene primers within the assay. To quantify the absolute abundance of each unique TCRbeta CDR3 rearrangement, sequence reads were collapsed and filtered. For each sample, productive Simpson clonality was calculated by taking the square root of Simpson's diversity index across productive rearrangements. Not all clones reach the TCRdb copy of this immuneACCESS table, which keeps in-frame sequences only. Checked studies attribute under half of the gap to unresolved V genes and leave the rest unexplained. V and J calls and clone size are as listed in that table; D and trimming were resolved from the DNA. This sample is represented by about 55,000 clones; more than 85% of them were singletons. The ten largest clonotypes hold under 7% of the sample.

The germline ends are 11 bases apart after V is trimmed by 1 base and J by 2 bases. Sequences MNHEY (CDR1) and SVGEGT (CDR2) are obtained from the germline V gene. From cysteine to phenylalanine, the CDR3 is 15 amino acids long. This entry keeps only the CDR3 DNA: 45 bases, framed from base 1. What the research found in general, with its limitations: Clinical and demographic metadata were provided uncurated, with the amount varying by source and participant.

The chain uses TRBV6-2 or TRBV6-3 and TRBJ1-2; TRBD1 is a possible D gene, resting on 5 matching bases. The receptor comes from a man aged 50 to 59 with active COVID-19. The sample was peripheral blood. The base sequence is TGTGCCAGCAGTTACTGGGAGGGGTCCAACTATGGCTACACCTTC. The translation is CASSYWEGSNYGYTF.